Sequencing of this T cell receptor (beta chain) was carried out in a study of blood T cell repertoires in COVID-19. In regard to this clone: This same CDR3 is encoded by further DNA sequences in the sample.

Libraries were prepared by immunoSEQ multiplex PCR; TCRdb keeps only in-frame clonotypes and omits some of them. The data contain 200,000 to 250,000 clones, roughly 82% of them seen just once; the ten biggest clones take up around 1.9%. CDR3 size: 13 residues. J gave up 4 bases and V 2 bases, and 0 bases lay outside the gene matches. From germline, CDR1 is KGHSH and CDR2 LQKENI. This chain uses TRBV18 with TRBJ2-3; 7 bases line up with TRBD2. This receptor was identified in a woman between 50 and 59 years old who had recovered from COVID-19. Input material: PBMCs or T cells enriched from blood (not recorded which). The CDR3 DNA reads as TGTGCCAGCTCACCAGCGGGAGCAGATACGCAGTATTTT. Protein product: CASSPAGADTQYF.